This passage covers 22 T cell receptor beta chains from one sample sequenced in a study of blood T cell repertoires in COVID-19. The protocol was immunoSEQ multiplex PCR, while the TCRdb copy is restricted to in-frame clones and leaves out a portion. The sample consists of some 290,000 clones, roughly 87% of them appearing once. The sample taken for sequencing was peripheral blood. These receptors all stem from a woman aged 50 to 60 who had recovered from COVID-19.

This clone was found once. This chain joins TRBV28 and TRBJ1-5; perhaps TRBD1 as D (6 bases). Trimming took off 2 bases at V and 4 bases at J, with 15 bases between the two ends. The CDR3 is 16 amino acids. In germline, CDR1 is MDHEN, CDR2 SYDVKM. Written as DNA, the CDR3 is TGTGCCAGCAGTTTAGTGCAGGGGATAAAGAATCAGCCCCAGCATTTT. Translating gives CASSLVQGIKNQPQHF. The variable domain in full, completed from reference TRBV28 and TRBJ1-5, reads DVKVTQSSRYLVKRTGEKVFLECVQDMDHENMFWYRQDPGLGLRLIYFSYDVKMKEKGDIPEGYSVSREKKERFSLILESASTNQTSMYLCASSLVQGIKNQPQHFGDGTRLSIL.

The chain carries TRBV19 and TRBJ2-3; weak D call: TRBD1 (5 bases). Looked up from germline, CDR1 is LNHDA and CDR2 is SQIVND (reference sequence). The V end lost 6 bases, the J end lost 3 bases, and 13 bases lay between the germline ends. The CDR3 covers 14 residues. CDR3 DNA sequence: TGTGCCAGTAGCCCTTGGACACAAACAGATACGCAGTATTTT. Amino acids: CASSPWTQTDTQYF.

V usage is TRBV7-3 and J usage is TRBJ2-2, with 9 bases aligning to TRBD1. Germline trimming cut 1 base from V and 7 bases from J; bases unmatched to any gene: 4. Germline V gives CDR1 SGHTA, CDR2 FQGTGA. This CDR3 has 15 amino acids. The CDR3 spells CASSLSGDRVGELFF. In DNA, the CDR3 is TGTGCCAGCAGCTTAAGTGGGGACAGGGTCGGGGAGCTGTTTTTT.

This chain connects TRBV3-1 (or the pseudogene TRBV3-2) to TRBJ2-1, with D possibly TRBD1 on 6 matching bases. The CDR3 loop spans 17 amino acids. Trimming shortened V by 1 base and J by 6 bases, and 19 bases separated the two germline ends. From germline, CDR1 is LGHDT and CDR2 YNNKEL (reference sequence). The CDR3 nucleotides read TGTGCCAGCAGCCAAGGGATTTCCAGGGGCTGGGGCAATGAGCAGTTCTTC. It yields the protein CASSQGISRGWGNEQFF.

The V call is TRBV6-2 or TRBV6-3, the J call TRBJ2-5; 7 nucleotides agree with TRBD1. The length of the CDR3 is 12 residues. The germline V gene encodes CDR1 MNHEY and CDR2 SVGEGT. V lost 7 bases, J lost 4 bases, and 3 bases stayed unmatched. CDR3 sequence: CASNPGGETQYF. In DNA, the CDR3 is TGTGCCAGCAACCCAGGGGGAGAGACCCAGTACTTC.

This clone was observed a single time. The CDR3 DNA is TGTGCCAGCAGCTTATTGGAAGGGGTAGATAATGAAAAACTGTTTTTT. Amino acid sequence: CASSLLEGVDNEKLFF. The chain links TRBV7-9 to TRBJ1-4; tentative D call: TRBD1 (5 bases). Germline loops: CDR1 SEHNR, CDR2 FQNEAQ (reference sequence). CDR3 length: 16 amino acids. Trimming removed 2 bases at V and 4 bases at J, with 14 bases between.

The genes are TRBV6-4 and TRBJ1-1; perhaps TRBD1 as D (5 bases). The CDR3 totals 14 residues. Germline V gives CDR1 MRHNA, CDR2 SNTAGT. The ends were cut back, 7 bases at V and 2 bases at J, with 14 bases in the middle. CDR3 sequence reads: CASKGKGENTEAFF. CDR3 bases: TGTGCCAGCAAGGGGAAAGGTGAAAACACTGAAGCTTTCTTT.

The V and J genes are TRBV10-3 and TRBJ2-1; 9 bases line up with TRBD2. The junction had 9 bases not matched to a gene; V was cut back by 6 bases and J by 3 bases. Germline V gene data show CDR1 as ENHRY and CDR2 as SYGVKD. CDR3 length: 16 residues. CDR3 nucleotides: TGTGCCATCAGGGTATTTAGCGGGAGTGGCTACAATGAGCAGTTCTTC. Translated, it gives CAIRVFSGSGYNEQFF.

The chain has TRBV29-1 and TRBJ1-1; 9 bases are shared with TRBD1. Germline lookup yields CDR1 SQVTM and CDR2 ANQGSEA. J was trimmed by 0 bases and V by 6 bases; bases with no gene match: 5. The CDR3 length is 14 residues. DNA of the CDR3: TGCAGCGTCAGGGACAGGGCAATGAACACTGAAGCTTTCTTT. Its protein is CSVRDRAMNTEAFF.

The chain has TRBV30 and TRBJ1-5; 7 bases are a match to TRBD1. This CDR3 has 14 residues. In germline, CDR1 is GTSNPN, CDR2 SVGIG (reference sequence). Losses at the gene ends were 3 bases for V and 0 bases for J; bases not matched to a gene: 2. CDR3 sequence reads: CAWRTGLSNQPQHF. The CDR3 region has the DNA TGTGCCTGGAGGACAGGGCTTAGCAATCAGCCCCAGCATTTT.

The gene calls are TRBV9 and TRBJ2-7, with 10 positions matching TRBD1. After removal of 0 bases from V and 4 bases from J, the junction contained 10 bases not matched to a gene. The CDR3 spans 17 residues. CDR1 and CDR2 from the germline V gene are SGDLS and YYNGEE. The CDR3 protein is CASSVGPPTGGLYEQYF. DNA of the CDR3: TGTGCCAGCAGCGTAGGGCCCCCGACAGGGGGCCTATACGAGCAGTACTTC.

As regards this clone: This sample also contains other DNA sequences that code for the same CDR3. The genes are TRBV6-5 and TRBJ1-1; D ambiguous. This CDR3 has 14 amino acids. The germline V and J ends were trimmed by 2 bases and 0 bases, with 7 bases remaining between them. Germline V CDR1 and CDR2: MNHEY, SVGAGI. The CDR3 nucleotides are TGTGCCAGCAGTTACAGCACAGTGAACACTGAAGCTTTCTTT. Protein sequence: CASSYSTVNTEAFF.

The table lists this clone with a count of one. The V call is TRBV4-3, the J call TRBJ2-7; 7 bases are shared with TRBD2. Trimming removed 0 bases from V and 4 bases from J; junction bases left unmatched: 6. Looked up from germline, CDR1 is LGHNA and CDR2 is YSLEER. The CDR3 runs to 15 residues. CDR3 in DNA: TGCGCCAGCAGCCAAGAGAGTAGCGGGTTGTACGAGCAGTACTTC. Translating gives CASSQESSGLYEQYF.

The chain links TRBV6-5 to TRBJ2-1; weak D call: TRBD2 (6 bases). This CDR3 contains 12 residues. The V and J ends lost 4 bases and 10 bases respectively, with 11 bases between them. Germline CDR1 reads MNHEY; CDR2 reads SVGAGI. The CDR3 region is CASSFGGREQFF. In DNA form, the CDR3 reads TGTGCCAGCAGTTTCGGGGGTAGGGAGCAGTTCTTC.

The sample holds a few counts of this clone. The V call is TRBV19, the J call TRBJ1-5; no clear D gene. V lost 3 bases and J 3 bases, leaving 9 bases between the germline ends. Germline CDR1 and CDR2: LNHDA and SQIVND (reference sequence). There are 14 residues in the CDR3. CDR3 sequence: CASSISGFNQPQHF. The CDR3 DNA reads as TGTGCCAGTAGTATTTCAGGATTCAATCAGCCCCAGCATTTT. Using reference TRBV19 and TRBJ1-5 for the parts outside the CDR3, the full variable domain is DGGITQSPKYLFRKEGQNVTLSCEQNLNHDAMYWYRQDPGQGLRLIYYSQIVNDFQKGDIAEGYSVSREKKESFPLTVTSAQKNPTAFYLCASSISGFNQPQHFGDGTRLSIL.

The chain joins TRBV9 to TRBJ2-2; 10 nucleotides align to TRBD2. Germline lookup yields CDR1 SGDLS and CDR2 YYNGEE. J gave up 1 base and V 3 bases, and 0 bases lay outside the gene matches. This CDR3 contains 15 residues. The CDR3 loop reads CASSASGRNTGELFF. DNA of the CDR3: TGTGCCAGCAGCGCTAGCGGGAGGAACACCGGGGAGCTGTTTTTT.

The rearrangement joins TRBV7-2 to TRBJ1-4; D gene ambiguous. Trimming removed 3 bases at V and 8 bases at J, with 7 bases between. The germline CDR1 and CDR2 sequences are SGHTA and FQGNSA. This CDR3 region has 12 residues. The DNA of the CDR3 is TGTGCCAGCAGCTTTTCAAAAGAAAAACTGTTTTTT. This codes for CASSFSKEKLFF.

This clone was seen just once. This sample also contains other DNA sequences that code for the same CDR3. The chain couples TRBV10-3 to TRBJ1-5; 10 bases are a match to TRBD1. The CDR3 has 15 residues. The V and J ends lost 5 bases and 2 bases, in that order; junction bases with no gene match: 3. Germline V gene data show CDR1 as ENHRY and CDR2 as SYGVKD. CDR3 sequence reads: CAISRDRGGNQPQHF. The DNA of the CDR3 is TGTGCCATCAGTCGGGACAGGGGAGGCAATCAGCCCCAGCATTTT.

The chain employs TRBV18 and TRBJ1-1; TRBD1 agrees at 10 bases. The junction had 2 bases not matched to a gene; V was cut back by 4 bases and J by 3 bases. Germline CDR1 reads KGHSH; CDR2 reads LQKENI. The CDR3 sequence is 14 residues long. The CDR3 DNA sequence: TGTGCCAGCTCACAGGGACAGGGGTACACTGAAGCTTTCTTT. Translation: CASSQGQGYTEAFF.

The genes are TRBV30 and TRBJ1-1; 8 bases fit TRBD1. Germline V lookup: CDR1 GTSNPN, CDR2 SVGIG (reference sequence). CDR3 length: 15 residues. V lost 4 bases, J lost 0 bases, and 7 bases stayed unmatched. The DNA for the CDR3 is TGTGCCTGGAACAGGGGGTCATGGTTGAACACTGAAGCTTTCTTT. Translation gives CAWNRGSWLNTEAFF.

The rearrangement uses TRBV6-5 and TRBJ1-6; no firm D call. This CDR3 has 14 residues. With 7 bases removed from V and 4 bases from J, the gap between germline ends came to 11 bases. The germline CDR1 and CDR2 sequences are MNHEY and SVGAGI. CDR3 sequence (DNA): TGTGCCAGCACCAAACAGAATTATAATTCACCCCTCCACTTT. The encoded protein is CASTKQNYNSPLHF.

This clone has more than one count but fewer than ten. The V call is TRBV28, the J call TRBJ2-7; unclear D gene. This CDR3 is 11 amino acids long. Germline CDR1 reads MDHEN; CDR2 reads SYDVKM. V was shortened by 6 bases and J by 3 bases, with 6 bases between the two germline ends. The CDR3 loop is CASRTYYEQYF. The CDR3 DNA follows: TGTGCCAGCAGAACCTACTACGAGCAGTACTTC.